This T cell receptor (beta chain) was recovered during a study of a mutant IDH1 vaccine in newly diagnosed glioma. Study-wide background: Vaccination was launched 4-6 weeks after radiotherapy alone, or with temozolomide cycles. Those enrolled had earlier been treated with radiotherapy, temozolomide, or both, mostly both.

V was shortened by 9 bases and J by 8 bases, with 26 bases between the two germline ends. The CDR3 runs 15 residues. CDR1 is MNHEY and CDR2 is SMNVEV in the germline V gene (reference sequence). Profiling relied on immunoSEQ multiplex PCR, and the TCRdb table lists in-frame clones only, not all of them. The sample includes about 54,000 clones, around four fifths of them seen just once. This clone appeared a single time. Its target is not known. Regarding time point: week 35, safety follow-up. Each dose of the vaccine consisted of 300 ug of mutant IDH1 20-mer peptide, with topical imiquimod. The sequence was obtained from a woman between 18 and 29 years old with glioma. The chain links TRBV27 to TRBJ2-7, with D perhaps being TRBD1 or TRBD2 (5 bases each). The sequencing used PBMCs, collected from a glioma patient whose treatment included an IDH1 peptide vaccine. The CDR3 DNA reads TGTGCCAGTAATTCCGCTGGGGACCACCGTCGGAAGCAGTACTTC. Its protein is CASNSAGDHRRKQYF.